These 4 T cell receptor beta chains share one sample of origin, sequenced in a study of blood T cells in healthy people across ages. Using a J-beta primer mix together with a sample-barcoded 5' primer, a second PCR was run for roughly 7 to 12 cycles. TCRdb ran MiXCR on the 5' RACE reads and lists one entry per CDR3 protein. The table records more than 800,000 distinct CDR3 sequences, under 55% of them present only once. The sequenced material came from blood. These receptors were taken from an older woman in good health.

This chain connects TRBV10-3 to TRBJ2-1; either TRBD1 or TRBD2 may fit D (5 bases each). V was shortened by 3 bases and J by 7 bases, with 13 bases between the two germline ends. The CDR3 covers 14 residues. Germline assignment: CDR1 ENHRY and CDR2 SYGVKD. The CDR3 nucleotides read TGTGCCATCAGTGAACAGGACTTAATTAATGAGCAGTTCTTC. Its translation is CAISEQDLINEQFF.

The chain joins TRBV5-1 to TRBJ2-1, with 7 positions matching TRBD2. The CDR3 covers 16 residues. Germline CDR1 is SGHRS and CDR2 is YFSETQ. V was pared by 1 base and J by 4 bases, with 8 bases of the junction left unmatched. CDR3 DNA: TGCGCCAGCAGCTTGAATGGGAGGGCTACATACAATGAGCAGTTCTTC. Translated, it gives CASSLNGRATYNEQFF.

V is TRBV20-1 and J is TRBJ2-3; D call uncertain. Trimming removed 5 bases at V and 2 bases at J, with 5 bases between. Germline assignment: CDR1 DFQATT and CDR2 SNEGSKA (reference sequence). This CDR3 contains 11 residues. As DNA, the CDR3 is TGCAGTGCTGTAGCCACAGATACGCAGTATTTT. This encodes CSAVATDTQYF.

The rearrangement joins TRBV5-1 to TRBJ2-7; 9 bases match TRBD2. Per germline, CDR1 SGHRS and CDR2 YFSETQ. The CDR3 consists of 14 residues. Trimming cost V 4 bases and J 5 bases; bases outside gene matches: 7. The CDR3 sequence is CASSVAGVSDEQYF. Written as DNA, the CDR3 is TGCGCCAGCAGCGTAGCGGGAGTATCGGACGAGCAGTACTTC. Using reference TRBV5-1 and TRBJ2-7 for the parts outside the CDR3, the full variable domain is KAGVTQTPRYLIKTRGQQVTLSCSPISGHRSVSWYQQTPGQGLQFLFEYFSETQRNKGNFPGRFSGRQFSNSRSEMNVSTLELGDSALYLCASSVAGVSDEQYFGPGTRLTVT.